This T cell receptor beta chain was observed in a study of shared clonotypes between healthy human individuals (dated by TCRdb to 2018 to 2020). Regarding the complete study: The cohort included a few men and two women between 18 and 49 years of age. The study deeply sequenced blood TCR repertoires of about 5 healthy adults to estimate repertoire size and the extent of clonotype sharing between individuals. Per donor, leukapheresis produced somewhere between about 0.9 and 9 billion PBMCs. For each donor, CD4 naive and CD4 memory were each run on three plates, CD8 naive on two plates, and CD8 memory on one plate. Different laboratories and diverse techniques were used to prepare libraries and sequence TCR repertoires, to increase sequencing depth and limit assay-specific biases.

Broad study findings and their caveats: Because the study included a small number of donors, the genetic and exposure-history diversity represented was limited. Sharing across several donors was observed for around 5% of naive CD4, 3.5% of naive CD8, over 2% of memory CD4, and around 0.4% of memory CD8 clonotypes. Higher generation probabilities were observed for clonotypes shared by all four sorted-subset donors than for non-shared clonotypes. Pairwise subsampling indicated that sequencing depth was expected to affect the degree of clonotype sharing among donors. Sampling was restricted to blood, and TCR repertoires in tissues likely differ from the TCR repertoires found in blood. Estimated clonotype richness was generally larger for naive than for memory subsets. Incomplete sequencing was indicated by rarefaction of sorted-subset datasets, despite the large sequencing depth.

The donors were healthy, HIV-negative adults with no recently reported acute infections or vaccinations. Every donor was a Caucasian adult residing in Nashville, Tennessee, USA. CD4+ T cells were enriched by magnetic negative selection; naive cells were then positively selected on CD45RA, and the negative fraction formed the memory subset. After blood collection by leukapheresis, PBMCs were isolated using Ficoll-Histopaque density gradient centrifugation and then cryopreserved in the vapor phase of liquid nitrogen. Analytical flow cytometry was used to check the purity and quantity of each magnetically sorted T cell population. Genomic DNA was isolated from each sorted fraction and quantified by UV absorbance on a Nanodrop 2000c. Using the deep immunoSEQ assay, TCR CDR3 regions were amplified from genomic DNA by multiplex PCR. Genomic DNA extracted from each cell subset was distributed evenly over all wells of several immunoSEQ 96-well plates, and each plate served as one replicate. For sorted subsets, each replicate PCR was loaded with 200 ng genomic DNA, equivalent to 30,000 or so T cell genomes. Purified libraries were measured with a Qubit 3.0 fluorometer, size-checked on a Bioanalyzer 2100, and measured again with the KAPA Library Quantification kit. Every immunoSEQ 96-well plate was sequenced on a separate single-read 150-cycle Illumina NextSeq 550 flow cell. In the source study's methods: Because only junctional sequences without quality scores were contained in the immunoSEQ output, filtering matching that applied to full-length reads could not be performed. Sequences were annotated with PyIR, a Python wrapper for IgBLAST v1.9, and V/J genes and CDR3 were assigned using IMGT germline references. Reads with weak V/J assignments (E-value above 1e-6), missing CDR3, stop codons, out-of-frame junctions, or ambiguous translated residues were removed. A V3J clonotype was defined by an identical inferred V gene, J gene, and CDR3 amino acid sequence. Percentage overlap between repertoires was calculated by dividing the number of shared unique clonotypes by the size of the smaller repertoire. Richness of each repertoire was evaluated using RTK rarefaction, the Chao1 estimator, and Recon v2.1 estimates of unobserved clonotypes. Generation probabilities were computed with OLGA for all TCRbeta clonotypes obtained by the gDNA method from a handful of donors. The clones in this table, taken by TCRdb from immuneACCESS, are in-frame only. Not every clone is retained; where verified, under half of the shortfall comes from an unresolved V gene, and the cause of the rest is unknown. V, J and clone size were drawn from that table, and D and trimming were deduced from the DNA. For this sample the table gives a few hundred thousand clones, of which over 60% were detected only once. The ten largest clonotypes hold approximately 12% of the sample.

Worth noting for this clone: It has no known antigen specificity. No qualities accompany the bases; no much larger clone lies one base away.

The material sequenced was memory CD4+ T cells sorted from blood. The cell subset or site label corresponds to: CD45RA-negative fraction. The TCR originated in a man aged 30-40 years in good health.

The CDR3 protein: CASSIRTGPGELFF. The sequenced DNA is TGTGCCAGCAGCATCAGGACAGGGCCCGGGGAGCTGTTTTTT. Here the chain combines TRBV7-2 and TRBJ2-2; 8 of the junction bases match TRBD1. Inclusive of the bounding cysteine and phenylalanine, the CDR3 is 14 residues long. Only CDR3 DNA remains: 42 bases, in frame from the first base. From the germline V gene, CDR1 is SGHTA and CDR2 is FQGNSA. The junction shows trimming of 5 bases on V and 6 bases on J, and the gene matches do not reach 5 bases of it.